This T cell receptor (beta chain) was captured by sequencing in a study of T-cell reconstitution after alpha-beta-depleted transplantation in children. This clonotype was found many times. Antigen unknown. J was trimmed by 4 bases and V by 1 base; bases with no gene match: 1. CDR1 is SQVTM, CDR2 ANQGSEA, per germline. This CDR3 comprises 13 residues. Preparation of the TCRbeta library used unique molecular identifiers. TCRdb reprocessed the PCR reads with MiXCR, giving one entry per CDR3 protein. This table holds 500,000 to 650,000 distinct CDR3 sequences, around 13% found once. Study findings and constraints: Several hundred expanded graft clones reportedly gave rise to the alpha-beta T cells present about two months after transplant. Where some patients showed high TCRbeta diversity at day 60, it came from recipient T cells and thymic progenitors that had survived. T-cell numbers and diversity, one year after transplant, stemmed largely from T cells that were newly produced.

The TCR was taken from a male patient younger than 18 who had a stem cell transplant for acute myeloid leukemia, so the T cells may come from the graft donor. The specimen was PBMCs, mostly from graft donor cells, collected 360 days after TCRalphabeta/CD19-depleted stem cell transplant. This chain connects TRBV29-1 to TRBJ2-7, with 10 bases that match TRBD1. As DNA, the CDR3 is TGCAGCGTTGAAGGGGGACAGGGGTACGAGCAGTACTTC. Amino acid sequence: CSVEGGQGYEQYF.